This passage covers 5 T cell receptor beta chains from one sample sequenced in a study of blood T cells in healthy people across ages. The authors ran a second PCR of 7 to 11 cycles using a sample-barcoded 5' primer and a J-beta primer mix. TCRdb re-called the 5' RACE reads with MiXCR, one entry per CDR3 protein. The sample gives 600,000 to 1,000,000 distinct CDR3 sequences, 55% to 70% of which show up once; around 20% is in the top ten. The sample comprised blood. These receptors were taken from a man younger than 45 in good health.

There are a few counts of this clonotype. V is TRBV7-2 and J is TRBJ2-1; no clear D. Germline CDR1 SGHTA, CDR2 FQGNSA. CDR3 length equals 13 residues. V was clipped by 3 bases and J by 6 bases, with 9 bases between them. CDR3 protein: CASSFNSINEQFF. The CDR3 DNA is TGTGCCAGCAGCTTCAATTCTATCAATGAGCAGTTCTTC.

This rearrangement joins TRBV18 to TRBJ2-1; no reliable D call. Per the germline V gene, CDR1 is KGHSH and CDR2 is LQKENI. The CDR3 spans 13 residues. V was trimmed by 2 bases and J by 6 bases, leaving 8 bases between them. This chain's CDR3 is CASSPESVNEQFF. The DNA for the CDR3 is TGTGCCAGCTCACCAGAATCCGTCAATGAGCAGTTCTTC.

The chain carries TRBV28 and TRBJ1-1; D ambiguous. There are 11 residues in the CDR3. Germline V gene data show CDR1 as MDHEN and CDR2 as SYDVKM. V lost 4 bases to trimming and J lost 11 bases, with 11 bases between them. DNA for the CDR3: TGTGCCAGCAGTTGGTCGAAACGCGCTTTCTTT. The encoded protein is CASSWSKRAFF.

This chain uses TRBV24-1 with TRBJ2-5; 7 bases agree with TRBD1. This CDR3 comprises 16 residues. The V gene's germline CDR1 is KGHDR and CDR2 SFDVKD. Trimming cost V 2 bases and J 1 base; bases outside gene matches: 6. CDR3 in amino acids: CATSDSTGVAQETQYF. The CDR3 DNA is TGTGCCACCAGTGATTCCACAGGGGTAGCCCAAGAGACCCAGTACTTC.

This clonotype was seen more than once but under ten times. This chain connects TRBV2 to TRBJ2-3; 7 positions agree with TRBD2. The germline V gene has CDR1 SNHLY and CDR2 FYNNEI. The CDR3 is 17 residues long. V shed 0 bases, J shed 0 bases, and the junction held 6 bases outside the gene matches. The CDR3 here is CASSEALLATSTDTQYF. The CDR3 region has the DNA TGTGCCAGCAGTGAAGCGCTACTAGCGACTAGCACAGATACGCAGTATTTT.